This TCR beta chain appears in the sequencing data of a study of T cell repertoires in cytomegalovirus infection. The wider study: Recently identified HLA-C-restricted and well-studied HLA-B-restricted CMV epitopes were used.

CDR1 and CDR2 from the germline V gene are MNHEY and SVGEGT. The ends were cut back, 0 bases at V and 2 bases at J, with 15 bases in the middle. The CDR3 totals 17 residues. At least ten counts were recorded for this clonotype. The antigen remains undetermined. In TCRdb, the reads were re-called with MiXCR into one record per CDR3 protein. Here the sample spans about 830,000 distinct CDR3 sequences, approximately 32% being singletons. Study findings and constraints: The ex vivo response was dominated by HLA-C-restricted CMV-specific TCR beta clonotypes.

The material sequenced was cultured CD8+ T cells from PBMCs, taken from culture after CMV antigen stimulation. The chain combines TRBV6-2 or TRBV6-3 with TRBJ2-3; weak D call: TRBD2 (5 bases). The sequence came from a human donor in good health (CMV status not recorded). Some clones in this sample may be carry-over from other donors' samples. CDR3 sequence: CASSYSRRRGITDTQYF. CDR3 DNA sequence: TGTGCCAGCAGTTACTCGAGACGGAGAGGGATCACAGATACGCAGTATTTT.